This TCR beta chain derives from a study of technical replicates of blood from a handful of donors. V trimming: 6 bases; J trimming: 3 bases; junction bases outside the gene matches: 2. The CDR3 loop spans 14 amino acids. Germline-derived CDR1 and CDR2 are SGHRS and YFSETQ. This clone was seen a handful of times. The table came from immunoSEQ multiplex PCR; TCRdb's copy has only in-frame clones and leaves some out. Altogether under 35,000 clones are present, 90% to 95% being singletons, with the ten largest covering around 3.9%. This sequence joins TRBV5-1 and TRBJ2-1, with 11 bases matching TRBD2. This sequence originates from a human donor in good health. Some clones in this sample may be carry-over from other donors' samples. The sample comprised PBMCs. CDR3 loop: CASTTSGGYNEQFF. The DNA of the CDR3 is TGCGCCAGCACTACTAGCGGGGGCTACAATGAGCAGTTCTTC.